The 3 T cell receptor beta chains below come from one sample, sequenced in a study of blood T cell repertoires in COVID-19. Libraries were prepared by immunoSEQ multiplex PCR; TCRdb keeps only in-frame clonotypes and omits some of them. This sample yields roughly 250,000 clones, of which approximately 85% are seen a single time; more than 3.5% belongs to the top ten. Sequenced input: PBMCs or T cells enriched from blood (not recorded which). These receptors were taken from a woman in her 30s who had recovered from COVID-19.

The V gene is TRBV28, the J gene TRBJ2-1; 12 nucleotides agree with TRBD2. V gave up 3 bases and J gave up 15 bases; unmatched junction bases: 6. CDR1 is MDHEN and CDR2 is SYDVKM in the germline V gene. This CDR3 has 13 residues. The CDR3: CASSLASGRDPFF. The CDR3 nucleotides are TGTGCCAGCAGTTTGGCTAGCGGGAGGGACCCGTTCTTC.

V is TRBV21-1 and J is TRBJ2-2; TRBD1 is the table's D call and was not checked against the DNA. TRBV21-1 is noted as a pseudogene. The length of the CDR3 is 17 residues. The chain's CDR3 is CASSKGLGQGYTGELFF. The CDR3 DNA reads as TGTGCCAGCAGCAAAGGTTTGGGACAGGGATACACCGGGGAGCTGTTTTTT.

The chain is built from TRBV5-4 and TRBJ2-3; D is possibly TRBD2 (5 bases). The CDR3 spans 15 residues. The V end lost 2 bases, the J end lost 6 bases, and 16 bases lay between the germline ends. Germline CDR1 SGHNT, CDR2 YYREEE (reference sequence). The CDR3 DNA reads as TGTGCCAGCAGCTTCATTAGCGCGCCCGGGGATACGCAGTATTTT. It is translated as CASSFISAPGDTQYF.